Presented here are 32 T cell receptor beta chains from one specimen sequenced in a study of cytomegalovirus exposure and HLA in healthy donors. PCR involved 60 Vbeta and 13 Jbeta primers. Here immunoSEQ multiplex PCR was the method, and the copy in TCRdb shows in-frame clones only, minus some. The repertoire shows 35,000 to 50,000 clones; the top ten hold around 3.2%. Material for sequencing was PBMCs. Receptor source: a woman aged 30 to 39 in good health and CMV-seropositive.

The gene calls are TRBV4-1 and TRBJ2-1, with no clear D. This CDR3 is built from 15 residues. The V end lost 0 bases, the J end lost 5 bases, and 11 bases lay between the germline ends. The germline CDR1 and CDR2 sequences are MGHRA and YSYEKL. This chain's CDR3 is CASSQDGTAHNEQFF. The CDR3 nucleotides are TGCGCCAGCAGCCAAGATGGTACAGCCCACAATGAGCAGTTCTTC.

The gene calls are TRBV6-4 and TRBJ2-2; 10 nucleotides line up with TRBD2. The junction had 1 base not matched to a gene; V was cut back by 5 bases and J by 4 bases. The CDR3 is 14 residues long. Germline CDR1 reads MRHNA; CDR2 reads SNTAGT. As DNA, the CDR3 is TGTGCCAGCAGTAGCGGGGGGGCCACCGGGGAGCTGTTTTTT. This gives the protein CASSSGGATGELFF.

The chain recombines TRBV7-9 with TRBJ2-2; D is possibly TRBD1 (7 bases). The CDR3 sequence is 13 residues long. The V end was cut by 5 bases, the J end by 7 bases, with 11 bases between. CDR1 is SEHNR, CDR2 FQNEAQ, per germline (reference sequence). The CDR3 sequence is CASSGRGVGELFF. The CDR3 nucleotides read TGTGCCAGCAGCGGCAGGGGGGTCGGGGAGCTGTTTTTT.

The chain has TRBV14 and TRBJ2-5; 9 bases line up with TRBD1. This CDR3 comprises 18 residues. Germline assignment: CDR1 SGHDN and CDR2 FVKESK. The V and J ends lost 1 base and 5 bases, in that order; junction bases with no gene match: 14. This chain's CDR3 is CASSQGLRTGVWVETQYF. The CDR3 nucleotides read TGTGCCAGCAGCCAAGGACTCAGGACAGGGGTATGGGTGGAGACCCAGTACTTC.

On this clone itself: The sample holds other DNA sequences that translate to the same CDR3. This chain links TRBV18 with TRBJ2-1; 13 bases are a match to TRBD2. Trimming at V came to 2 bases and at J to 6 bases, leaving 1 base not matched to a gene. There are 15 residues in the CDR3. CDR1 is KGHSH, CDR2 LQKENI, per germline. In DNA form, the CDR3 reads TGTGCCAGCTCACCAACTAGCGGGGGGGCCAATGAGCAGTTCTTC. Encoded protein: CASSPTSGGANEQFF. Full variable domain (rest looked up from reference TRBV18 and TRBJ2-1): NAGVMQNPRHLVRRRGQEARLRCSPMKGHSHVYWYRQLPEEGLKFMVYLQKENIIDESGMPKERFSAEFPKEGPSILRIQQVVRGDSAAYFCASSPTSGGANEQFFGPGTRLTVL.

J is TRBJ2-1 and V is TRBV6-1; TRBD1 matches 8 bases. Per germline, CDR1 MNHNS and CDR2 SASEGT. The J segment lost 8 bases and the V segment lost 10 bases, leaving 13 bases of the junction unmatched. The CDR3 has 14 residues. CDR3 sequence reads: CAIVTGDPRYEQFF. CDR3 in DNA: TGTGCCATCGTGACAGGGGACCCTAGATATGAGCAGTTCTTC.

The rearrangement uses TRBV30 and TRBJ1-2, with no clear D. CDR1 and CDR2 from the germline V gene are GTSNPN and SVGIG (reference sequence). The length of the CDR3 is 12 residues. V lost 7 bases and J lost 8, with 17 bases in between. CDR3 sequence reads: CASTRDSLGYTF. DNA of the CDR3: TGTGCCTCCACGCGGGATAGTCTAGGCTACACCTTC.

The chain links TRBV18 to TRBJ2-1; 10 bases line up with TRBD2. CDR3 length equals 17 residues. The germline gives CDR1 KGHSH, CDR2 LQKENI. Unmatched junction bases numbered 3, after V lost 1 base and J lost 0 bases. The CDR3 DNA follows: TGTGCCAGCTCACCACTGACTAGCGGGTCCTCCTACAATGAGCAGTTCTTC. Protein product: CASSPLTSGSSYNEQFF.

The rearrangement links TRBV6-5 to TRBJ2-3; maybe TRBD1 (5 bases). Germline V gene lookup returns CDR1 MNHEY and CDR2 SVGAGI. V was shortened by 3 bases and J by 4 bases, with 11 bases between the two germline ends. This CDR3 has 14 amino acids. CDR3 amino acids: CASSYSAGSDTQYF. The CDR3 nucleotides read TGTGCCAGCAGTTATTCGGCAGGGTCAGATACGCAGTATTTT.

The chain is built from TRBV28 and TRBJ2-2; D uncertain. This CDR3 has 13 residues. V lost 3 bases and J lost 0, with 2 bases in between. Per the germline V gene, CDR1 is MDHEN and CDR2 is SYDVKM. CDR3 in DNA: TGTGCCAGCAGTTTCTCGAACACCGGGGAGCTGTTTTTT. Protein: CASSFSNTGELFF.

This chain connects TRBV29-1 to TRBJ2-1; perhaps TRBD2 as D (6 bases). Germline lookup yields CDR1 SQVTM and CDR2 ANQGSEA. This CDR3 contains 16 residues. The V end was cut by 6 bases, the J end by 10 bases, with 28 bases between. CDR3 amino acids: CSVTGLTPGIVSEQFF. For the CDR3, the DNA is TGCAGCGTGACGGGACTGACGCCGGGAATAGTCAGCGAGCAGTTCTTC.

The chain recombines TRBV6-1 with TRBJ2-2; 8 bases are shared with TRBD1. This CDR3 spans 15 amino acids. J was trimmed by 4 bases and V by 4 bases; bases with no gene match: 5. Looked up from germline, CDR1 is MNHNS and CDR2 is SASEGT. CDR3 bases: TGTGCCAGCAGTGCCCGACAGGGGTTCACCGGGGAGCTGTTTTTT. Its translation: CASSARQGFTGELFF.

The rearrangement joins TRBV5-4 to TRBJ2-7; possible D gene TRBD1, 7 bases. CDR1 SGHNT and CDR2 YYREEE come from the germline V gene (reference sequence). V was cut by 3 bases and J by 2 bases, with 15 bases left in between. The CDR3 has 15 amino acids. Here the CDR3 reads CASSWGRDRTYEQYF. Here the CDR3 DNA reads TGTGCCAGCAGCTGGGGGCGGGACAGAACCTACGAGCAGTACTTC. Variable domain in full (rest from reference TRBV5-4 and TRBJ2-7): ETGVTQSPTHLIKTRGQQVTLRCSSQSGHNTVSWYQQALGQGPQFIFQYYREEENGRGNFPPRFSGLQFPNYSSELNVNALELDDSALYLCASSWGRDRTYEQYFGPGTRLTVT.

The rearrangement joins TRBV7-9 to TRBJ2-1; 11 bases match TRBD1. This CDR3 is 18 amino acids long. The J segment lost 5 bases and the V segment lost 3 bases, leaving 12 bases of the junction unmatched. Per germline, CDR1 SEHNR and CDR2 FQNEAQ (reference sequence). CDR3 in DNA: TGTGCCAGCAGCTTTGGACAGGGGGCTGGTGGTAATCACAATGAGCAGTTCTTC. Amino acid sequence: CASSFGQGAGGNHNEQFF.

A remark on this clone: Mismatch with germline at one junction end may stem from a read error. The rearrangement joins TRBV29-1 to TRBJ2-3, with D hard to call. The CDR3 loop spans 11 amino acids. Germline CDR1 and CDR2: SQVTM and ANQGSEA. CDR3: CSVQRTDTQYF. In nucleotides, the CDR3 is TGCAGCGTCCAGCGCACGGATACGCAGTATTTT.

V gene TRBV30 combines with J gene TRBJ2-7; 10 nucleotides line up with TRBD1. CDR1 GTSNPN and CDR2 SVGIG come from the germline V gene (reference sequence). After removal of 5 bases from V and 5 bases from J, the junction contained 9 bases not matched to a gene. The CDR3 length is 14 residues. CDR3 sequence reads: CAWGRGTGDHEQYF. The DNA of the CDR3 is TGTGCCTGGGGGCGGGGGACAGGGGACCACGAGCAGTACTTC.

The rearrangement links TRBV2 to TRBJ2-7; a possible D gene is TRBD1 (6 bases). V lost 7 bases and J lost 0, with 10 bases in between. The CDR3 consists of 13 residues. Per germline, CDR1 SNHLY and CDR2 FYNNEI. CDR3 coding DNA: TGTGCCAGCAAAACGGACAGCTCCTACGAGCAGTACTTC. Amino acid sequence: CASKTDSSYEQYF.

The chain employs TRBV6-6 and TRBJ1-2; 9 nucleotides match TRBD1. Losses at the gene ends were 2 bases for V and 14 bases for J; bases not matched to a gene: 12. This CDR3 region has 14 residues. Germline CDR1 is MNHNY and CDR2 is SVGAGI (reference sequence). The CDR3 bases are TGTGCCAGCAGTTACGAAGGACAGGGGAGGGGATATACCTTC. Protein product: CASSYEGQGRGYTF.

The chain recombines TRBV12-5 with TRBJ2-7; D is possibly TRBD1 (7 bases). Germline lookup yields CDR1 LGHNT and CDR2 FRNRAP. V lost 6 bases to trimming and J lost 3 bases, with 21 bases between them. The CDR3 consists of 16 residues. For the CDR3, the DNA is TGTGCTAGTGGGGACTTTGGAGGGGGCGTTTTCTACGAGCAGTACTTC. It translates to CASGDFGGGVFYEQYF.

V and J are TRBV18 and TRBJ1-1, with a possible D match to TRBD1 (5 bases). CDR1 KGHSH and CDR2 LQKENI come from the germline V gene. V was trimmed by 2 bases and J by 7 bases, leaving 8 bases between them. The length of the CDR3 is 12 residues. CDR3 region: CASSPSTDEAFF. CDR3 coding DNA: TGTGCCAGCTCACCATCGACAGATGAAGCTTTCTTT.

The chain combines TRBV11-3 with TRBJ2-5, with D perhaps TRBD1 (6 bases). Germline-derived CDR1 and CDR2 are SGHNT and YENEEA. Between the trimmed V and J ends, which lost 4 bases and 3 bases, there was a span of 12 bases. This CDR3 region has 14 residues. The DNA for the CDR3 is TGTGCCAGCAGCTCCTTCGAGGGGGAAGAGACCCAGTACTTC. It encodes CASSSFEGEETQYF.

The CDR3 spells CASSLGSPYGYTF. CDR3 nucleotide sequence: TGTGCCAGCAGCTTAGGGAGCCCCTATGGCTACACCTTC. The chain links TRBV7-9 to TRBJ1-2, with D unresolved. V was clipped by 1 base and J by 4 bases, with 7 bases between them. CDR1 is SEHNR, CDR2 FQNEAQ, per germline (reference sequence). The CDR3 runs to 13 residues.

This sequence joins TRBV5-4 and TRBJ2-1; D may be TRBD1 (6 bases). Germline CDR1 reads SGHNT; CDR2 reads YYREEE (reference sequence). This CDR3 is 14 amino acids long. V gave up 2 bases and J gave up 6 bases, with 12 bases separating them. The CDR3, as DNA: TGTGCCAGCAGCTTACAGGGAGACTCCAATGAGCAGTTCTTC. Protein: CASSLQGDSNEQFF.

The chain combines TRBV5-1 with TRBJ2-1; TRBD2 is a possible D gene (6 bases). CDR1 and CDR2 from the germline V gene are SGHRS and YFSETQ. The CDR3 runs 16 residues. Trimming removed 0 bases from V and 4 bases from J, with 14 bases in between. The CDR3 sequence is CASSLAGAGHYNEQFF. DNA of the CDR3: TGCGCCAGCAGCTTGGCCGGGGCGGGGCATTACAATGAGCAGTTCTTC.

The V call is TRBV5-1, the J call TRBJ1-4, with 11 bases identical to TRBD1. CDR1 and CDR2 from the germline V gene are SGHRS and YFSETQ. The CDR3 contains 15 residues. V lost 0 bases to trimming and J lost 8 bases; unmatched junction nucleotides: 3. Here the CDR3 DNA reads TGCGCCAGCAGCTTGGGGACAGGGGGCTACGAAAAACTGTTTTTT. Translation gives CASSLGTGGYEKLFF.

The rearrangement links TRBV6-5 to TRBJ2-3; the match to TRBD1 covers 8 bases. CDR1 and CDR2 from the germline V gene are MNHEY and SVGAGI. CDR3 size: 14 residues. The V segment lost 8 bases and the J segment 2 bases; nucleotides outside the gene matches: 6. The CDR3 DNA sequence: TGTGCCAGCGGGGGGACAGGAAACACAGATACGCAGTATTTT. Translating gives CASGGTGNTDTQYF.

This chain joins TRBV6-1 and TRBJ2-6; D may be TRBD1 (5 bases). The ends were cut back, 5 bases at V and 2 bases at J, with 10 bases in the middle. The CDR3 has 15 residues. Germline assignment: CDR1 MNHNS and CDR2 SASEGT. Written as DNA, the CDR3 is TGTGCCAGCAGTAGCCAGGGTCCTGGGGCCAACGTCCTGACTTTC. Protein: CASSSQGPGANVLTF.

A note on this clone: Compared with germline, one end of the junction differs, possibly owing to a read error. The chain joins TRBV7-8 to TRBJ1-6, with 9 bases that match TRBD1. This CDR3 has 15 amino acids. In germline, CDR1 is SGHVS, CDR2 FQNEAQ. The CDR3 region is CASSLDRGLGSPLHF. The CDR3 region has the DNA TGTGCCAGCAGTTTAGACAGGGGGTTGGGTTCACCCCTCCACTTT. The whole variable domain, filled in from reference TRBV7-8 and TRBJ1-6, reads GAGVSQSPRYKVAKRGQDVALRCDPISGHVSLFWYQQALGQGPEFLTYFQNEAQLDKSGLPSDRFFAERPEGSVSTLKIQRTQQEDSAVYLCASSLDRGLGSPLHFGNGTRLTVT.

This chain connects TRBV7-2 to TRBJ2-5; a weak D match, TRBD1 (6 bases). CDR3 length: 13 residues. V was trimmed by 4 bases and J by 7 bases, leaving 13 bases between them. Germline assignment: CDR1 SGHTA and CDR2 FQGNSA. This chain's CDR3 is CASSSSGAGTQYF. CDR3 nucleotides: TGTGCCAGCAGCTCTTCAGGGGCCGGGACCCAGTACTTC.

The chain has TRBV6-1 and TRBJ1-2, with D tentatively TRBD1 (6 bases). Between the trimmed V and J ends, which lost 3 bases and 3 bases, there was a span of 17 bases. CDR3 length equals 16 residues. In germline, CDR1 is MNHNS, CDR2 SASEGT. CDR3 bases: TGTGCCAGCAGTGATAGAGGGGCAGGGGCTTACTATGGCTACACCTTC. Its translation: CASSDRGAGAYYGYTF.

The J gene is TRBJ2-3, the V gene TRBV11-3; D is perhaps TRBD1 (6 bases). With 5 bases removed from V and 7 bases from J, the gap between germline ends came to 22 bases. The CDR3 is 16 amino acids. Germline values: CDR1 SGHNT, CDR2 YENEEA. This CDR3 reads CASSEDGFRGSYTQYF. The CDR3 bases are TGTGCCAGCAGCGAGGACGGTTTTAGGGGGTCTTATACGCAGTATTTT.

The rearrangement uses TRBV30 and TRBJ1-4, with 7 bases aligning to TRBD1. Trimming cost V 5 bases and J 4 bases; bases outside gene matches: 7. The germline V gene has CDR1 GTSNPN and CDR2 SVGIG (reference sequence). The CDR3 contains 14 residues. CDR3 bases: TGTGCCTGGCGAAGGGGGCTCGTTAATGAAAAACTGTTTTTT. Translated: CAWRRGLVNEKLFF.